This T cell receptor beta chain is from a study of OX40 agonist ivuxolimab in advanced cancers. Overall study results and limits: In the 0.1-3.0 mg/kg groups, partial responders showed among the lowest expansion. Mean expanded clone counts were higher in CD8+ than CD4+ T cells.

Sequencing was performed with immunoSEQ multiplex PCR; in TCRdb, only in-frame clones are kept and a portion is missing. The sample lists some 50,000 clones, 70% to 85% occurring once. As to this clone: What it recognizes is unknown.

This CDR3 comprises 19 residues. Germline V lookup: CDR1 ENHRY, CDR2 SYGVKD. Trimming left V 0 bases short and J 0 bases short, with 15 bases between. This clonotype was obtained from an adult with an advanced solid tumor such as melanoma, head and neck, liver or kidney cancer. The material was CD4+ or CD8+ T cells sorted from blood, obtained in a trial of the OX40 agonist ivuxolimab. The V call is TRBV10-3, the J call TRBJ2-6; tentatively, D is TRBD1 (5 bases). CDR3 DNA: TGTGCCATCAGTGAGTCTAGGGGCACGTGGGGCTCTGGGGCCAACGTCCTGACTTTC. As protein: CAISESRGTWGSGANVLTF.